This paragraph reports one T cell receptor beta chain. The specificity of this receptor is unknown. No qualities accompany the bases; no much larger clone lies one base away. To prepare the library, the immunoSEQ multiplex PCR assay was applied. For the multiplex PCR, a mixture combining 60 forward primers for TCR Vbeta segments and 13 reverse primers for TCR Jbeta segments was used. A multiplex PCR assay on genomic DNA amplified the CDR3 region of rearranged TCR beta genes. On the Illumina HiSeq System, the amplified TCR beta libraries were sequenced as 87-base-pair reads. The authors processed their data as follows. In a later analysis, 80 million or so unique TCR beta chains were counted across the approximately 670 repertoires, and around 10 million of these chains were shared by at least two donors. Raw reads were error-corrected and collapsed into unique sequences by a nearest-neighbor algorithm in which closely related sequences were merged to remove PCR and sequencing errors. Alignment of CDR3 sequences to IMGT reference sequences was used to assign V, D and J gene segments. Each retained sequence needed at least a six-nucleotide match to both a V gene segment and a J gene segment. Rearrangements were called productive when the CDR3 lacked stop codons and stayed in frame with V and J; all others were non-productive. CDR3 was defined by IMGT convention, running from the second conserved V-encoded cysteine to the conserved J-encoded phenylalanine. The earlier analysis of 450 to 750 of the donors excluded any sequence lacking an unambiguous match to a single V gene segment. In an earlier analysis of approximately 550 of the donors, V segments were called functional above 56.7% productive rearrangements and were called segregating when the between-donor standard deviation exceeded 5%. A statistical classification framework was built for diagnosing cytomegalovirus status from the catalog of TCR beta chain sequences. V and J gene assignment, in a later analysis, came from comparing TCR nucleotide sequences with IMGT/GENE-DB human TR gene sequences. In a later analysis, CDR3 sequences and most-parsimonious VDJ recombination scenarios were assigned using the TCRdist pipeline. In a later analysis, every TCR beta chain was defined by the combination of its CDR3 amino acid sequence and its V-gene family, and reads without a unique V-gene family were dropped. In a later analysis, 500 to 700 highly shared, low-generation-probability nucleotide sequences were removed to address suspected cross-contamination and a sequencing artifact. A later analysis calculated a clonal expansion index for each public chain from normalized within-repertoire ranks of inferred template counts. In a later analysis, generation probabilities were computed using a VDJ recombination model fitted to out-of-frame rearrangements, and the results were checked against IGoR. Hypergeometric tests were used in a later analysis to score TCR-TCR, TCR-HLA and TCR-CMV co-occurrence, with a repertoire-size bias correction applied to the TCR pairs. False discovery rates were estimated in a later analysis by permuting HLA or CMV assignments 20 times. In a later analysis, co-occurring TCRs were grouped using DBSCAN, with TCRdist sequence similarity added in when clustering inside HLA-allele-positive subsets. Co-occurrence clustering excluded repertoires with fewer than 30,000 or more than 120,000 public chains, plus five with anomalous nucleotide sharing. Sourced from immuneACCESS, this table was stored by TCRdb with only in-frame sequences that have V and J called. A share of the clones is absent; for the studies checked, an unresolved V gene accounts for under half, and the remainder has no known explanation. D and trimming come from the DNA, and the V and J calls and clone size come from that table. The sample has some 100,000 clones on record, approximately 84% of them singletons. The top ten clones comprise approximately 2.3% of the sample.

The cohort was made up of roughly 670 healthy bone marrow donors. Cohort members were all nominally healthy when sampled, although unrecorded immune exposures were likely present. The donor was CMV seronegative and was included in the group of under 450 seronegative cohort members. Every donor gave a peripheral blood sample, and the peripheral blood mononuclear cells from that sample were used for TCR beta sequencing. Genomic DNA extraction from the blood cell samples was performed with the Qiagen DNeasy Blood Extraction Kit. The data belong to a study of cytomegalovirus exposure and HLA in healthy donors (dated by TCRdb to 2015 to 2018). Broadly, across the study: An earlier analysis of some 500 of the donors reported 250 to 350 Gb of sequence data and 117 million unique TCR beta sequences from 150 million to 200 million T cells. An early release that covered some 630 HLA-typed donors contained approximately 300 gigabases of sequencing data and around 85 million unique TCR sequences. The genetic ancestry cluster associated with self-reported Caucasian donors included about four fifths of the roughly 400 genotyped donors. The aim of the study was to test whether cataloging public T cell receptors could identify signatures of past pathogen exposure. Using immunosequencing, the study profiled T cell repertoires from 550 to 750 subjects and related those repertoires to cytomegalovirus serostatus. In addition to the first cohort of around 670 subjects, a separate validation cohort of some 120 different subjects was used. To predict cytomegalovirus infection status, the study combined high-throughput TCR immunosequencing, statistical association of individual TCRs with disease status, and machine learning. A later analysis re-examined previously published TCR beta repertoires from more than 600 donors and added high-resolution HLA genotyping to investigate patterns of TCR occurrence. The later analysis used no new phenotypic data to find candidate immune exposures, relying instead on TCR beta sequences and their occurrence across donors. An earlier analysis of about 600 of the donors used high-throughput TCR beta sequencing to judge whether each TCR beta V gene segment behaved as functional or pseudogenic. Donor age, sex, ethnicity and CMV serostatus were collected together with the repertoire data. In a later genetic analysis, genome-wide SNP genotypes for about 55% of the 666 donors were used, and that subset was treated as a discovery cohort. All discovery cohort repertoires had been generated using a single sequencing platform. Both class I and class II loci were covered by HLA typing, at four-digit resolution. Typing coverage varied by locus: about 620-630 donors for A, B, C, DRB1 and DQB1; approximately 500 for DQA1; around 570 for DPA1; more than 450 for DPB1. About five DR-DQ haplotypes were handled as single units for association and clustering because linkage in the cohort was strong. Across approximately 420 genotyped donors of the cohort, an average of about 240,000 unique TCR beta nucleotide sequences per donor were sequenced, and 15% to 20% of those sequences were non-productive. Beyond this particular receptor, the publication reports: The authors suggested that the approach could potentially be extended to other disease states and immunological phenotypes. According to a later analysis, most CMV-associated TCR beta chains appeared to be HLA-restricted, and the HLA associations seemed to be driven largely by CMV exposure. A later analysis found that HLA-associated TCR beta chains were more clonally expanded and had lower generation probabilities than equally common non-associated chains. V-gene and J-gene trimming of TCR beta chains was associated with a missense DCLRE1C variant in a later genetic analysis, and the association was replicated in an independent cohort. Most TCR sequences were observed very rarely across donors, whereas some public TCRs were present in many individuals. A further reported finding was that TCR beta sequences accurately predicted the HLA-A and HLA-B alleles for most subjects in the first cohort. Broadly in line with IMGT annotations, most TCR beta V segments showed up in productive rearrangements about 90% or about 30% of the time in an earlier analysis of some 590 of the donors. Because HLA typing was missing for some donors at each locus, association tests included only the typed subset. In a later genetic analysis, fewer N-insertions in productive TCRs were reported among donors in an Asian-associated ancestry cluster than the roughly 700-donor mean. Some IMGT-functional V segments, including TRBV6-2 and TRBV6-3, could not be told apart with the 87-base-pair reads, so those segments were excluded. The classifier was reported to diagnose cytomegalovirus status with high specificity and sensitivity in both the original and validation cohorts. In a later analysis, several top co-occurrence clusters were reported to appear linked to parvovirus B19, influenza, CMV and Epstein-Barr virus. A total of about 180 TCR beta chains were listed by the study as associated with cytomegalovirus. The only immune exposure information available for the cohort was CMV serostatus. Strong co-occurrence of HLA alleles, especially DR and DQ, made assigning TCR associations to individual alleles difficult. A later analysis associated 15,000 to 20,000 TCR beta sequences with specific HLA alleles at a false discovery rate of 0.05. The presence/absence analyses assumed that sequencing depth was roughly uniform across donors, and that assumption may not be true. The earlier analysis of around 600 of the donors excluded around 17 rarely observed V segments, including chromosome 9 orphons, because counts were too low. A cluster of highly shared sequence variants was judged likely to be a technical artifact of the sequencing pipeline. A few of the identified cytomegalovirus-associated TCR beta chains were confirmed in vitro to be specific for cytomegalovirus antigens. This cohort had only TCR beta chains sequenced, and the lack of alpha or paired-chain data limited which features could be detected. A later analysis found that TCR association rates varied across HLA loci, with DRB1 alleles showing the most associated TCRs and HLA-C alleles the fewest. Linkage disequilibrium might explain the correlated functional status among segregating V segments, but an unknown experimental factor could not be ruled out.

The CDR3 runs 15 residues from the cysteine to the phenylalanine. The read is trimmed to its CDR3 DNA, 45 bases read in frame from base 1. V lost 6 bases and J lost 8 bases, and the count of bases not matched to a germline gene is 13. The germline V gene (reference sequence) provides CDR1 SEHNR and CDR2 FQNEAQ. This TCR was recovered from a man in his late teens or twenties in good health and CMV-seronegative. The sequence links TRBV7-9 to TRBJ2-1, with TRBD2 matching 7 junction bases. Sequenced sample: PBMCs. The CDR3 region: CASSPFRGRKDEQFF. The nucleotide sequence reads TGTGCCAGCAGTCCTTTCCGCGGGAGAAAGGATGAGCAGTTCTTC.